This TCR beta chain is from a study of blood T cell repertoires in COVID-19. The CDR3 is 17 residues long. Germline trimming cut 6 bases from V and 0 bases from J; bases unmatched to any gene: 8. The germline V gene has CDR1 KGHDR and CDR2 SFDVKD. Profiled with immunoSEQ multiplex PCR; TCRdb holds only in-frame clones, not every one. The sample carries about half a million clones, roughly 88% recorded once. This sequence joins TRBV24-1 and TRBJ2-1; 9 bases fit TRBD2. The sequencing input was peripheral blood. The receptor was isolated from a human donor in a cohort sampled during active COVID-19. This CDR3 reads CATSTSGFQSSYNEQFF. The CDR3 nucleotides read TGTGCCACCAGTACTAGCGGGTTCCAAAGCTCCTACAATGAGCAGTTCTTC.